These T cell receptor beta chains were read from a single sample in a study of blood T cell repertoires in COVID-19. Sequencing used immunoSEQ multiplex PCR; TCRdb keeps in-frame clones, though not all of them. The sample records 100,000 or so clones, about 80% being singletons. Material for sequencing was peripheral blood. These receptors originate from a man in his sixties with acute or convalescent COVID-19. Each CDR3 is given with its conserved first and last residue. The D gene is left open where the match is weak. Not every row has a clone size; where given, it reads once, few, many or a size class.

NA,TRBJ1-2,TRBV5-1,few,15,CASSLGGDPDYGYTF,TGCGCCAGCAGCCTCGGTGGAGACCCGGACTATGGCTACACCTTC
NA,TRBJ2-6,TRBV6-5,NA,15,CASSYGSSGANVLTF,TGTGCCAGCAGTTACGGCTCTTCTGGGGCCAACGTCCTGACTTTC
TRBD1,TRBJ2-2,TRBV6-5,NA,12,CASRKTGGELFF,TGTGCCAGCAGGAAGACAGGGGGGGAGCTGTTTTTT
TRBD2,TRBJ2-5,TRBV24-1,NA,13,CATSDFGGETQYF,TGTGCCACCAGTGATTTCGGGGGGGAGACCCAGTACTTC
TRBD1,TRBJ1-5,TRBV5-6,NA,16,CASSRTGRLSNQPQHF,TGTGCCAGCAGCCGGACAGGACGACTTAGCAATCAGCCCCAGCATTTT
TRBD1,TRBJ2-3,TRBV12-5,NA,15,CASVDRAVSTDTQYF,TGTGCTAGTGTTGACAGGGCGGTTAGCACAGATACGCAGTATTTT
NA,TRBJ2-5,TRBV7-8,NA,13,CASSLAGRETQYF,TGTGCCAGCAGCTTAGCGGGGAGGGAGACCCAGTACTTC
TRBD2,TRBJ2-1,TRBV11-3,NA,17,CASSFWTSGGAYNEQFF,TGTGCCAGCAGCTTTTGGACTAGCGGGGGGGCCTACAATGAGCAGTTCTTC
NA,TRBJ1-1,TRBV6-2/TRBV6-3,NA,14,CASSKSRVNTEAFF,TGTGCCAGCAGTAAATCACGGGTAAACACTGAAGCTTTCTTT
TRBD2,TRBJ2-3,TRBV6-4,NA,13,CASSAGLADPQYF,TGTGCCAGCAGCGCGGGACTAGCGGATCCGCAGTATTTT
NA,TRBJ2-6,TRBV5-1,NA,15,CASSLVAGGANVLTF,TGCGCCAGCAGCTTGGTTGCAGGTGGGGCCAACGTCCTGACTTTC
NA,TRBJ1-2,TRBV12-3/TRBV12-4,NA,13,CASTPDSAYGYTF,TGTGCCAGCACTCCGGACAGTGCCTATGGCTACACCTTC
NA,TRBJ2-3,TRBV6-5,few,13,CASSYRAGSAQYF,TGTGCCAGCAGTTATAGGGCGGGGTCGGCGCAGTATTTT
TRBD2,TRBJ2-5,TRBV5-6,NA,16,CASSLGVRLAGDHQYF,TGTGCCAGCAGCTTGGGCGTCAGACTAGCGGGGGACCACCAGTACTTC
TRBD1,TRBJ1-2,TRBV7-2,NA,15,CASTLRTGQSYGYTF,TGTGCCAGCACCCTTAGGACAGGGCAGTCCTATGGCTACACCTTC
NA,TRBJ2-1,TRBV6-5,NA,14,CASSRTPAANEQFF,TGTGCCAGCAGCAGGACTCCCGCTGCCAATGAGCAGTTCTTC
NA,TRBJ2-2,TRBV30,NA,13,CAWSVPFGGELFF,TGTGCCTGGAGTGTCCCCTTCGGGGGGGAGCTGTTTTTT
NA,TRBJ1-2,TRBV18,NA,12,CASSPDSYGYTF,TGTGCCAGCTCACCAGACAGCTATGGCTACACCTTC
NA,TRBJ2-1,TRBV5-1,NA,15,CASSWKTGSMNEQFF,TGCGCCAGCAGCTGGAAAACCGGGAGCATGAATGAGCAGTTCTTC
TRBD2,TRBJ2-2,TRBV20-1,once,18,CSASERGRASGNTGELFF,TGCAGTGCTAGTGAGCGGGGTCGTGCTAGCGGGAACACCGGGGAGCTGTTTTTT
NA,TRBJ1-2,TRBV5-1,few,14,CASSRGSPGGGYTF,TGCGCCAGCAGCCGAGGGTCCCCAGGCGGTGGCTACACCTTC
TRBD2,TRBJ2-1,TRBV11-3,few,15,CASSLDQGLALKQFF,TGTGCCAGCAGCTTAGATCAAGGACTAGCACTGAAGCAGTTCTTC
NA,TRBJ1-5,TRBV9,NA,13,CASSVAGNQPQHF,TGTGCCAGCAGCGTGGCAGGTAATCAGCCCCAGCATTTT
NA,TRBJ2-4,TRBV10-1,NA,14,CASSEKDSTDIQYF,TGCGCCAGCAGTGAGAAAGACAGTACGGACATTCAGTACTTC
TRBD2,TRBJ2-3,TRBV3-1/TRBV3-2,NA,19,CASSQGGGTSGRESDTQYF,TGTGCCAGCAGCCAAGGAGGCGGGACTAGCGGGAGGGAGTCAGATACGCAGTATTTT
NA,TRBJ1-6,TRBV27,NA,13,CASSLSAANPLHF,TGTGCCAGCAGTTTATCCGCGGCTAACCCCCTCCACTTT
NA,TRBJ2-7,TRBV11-3,NA,14,CASSLIPGQGEQYF,TGTGCCAGCAGCTTAATACCGGGTCAAGGAGAGCAGTACTTC
NA,TRBJ2-3,TRBV13,NA,12,CASSPDYGTQYF,TGTGCCAGCAGCCCCGATTACGGTACGCAGTATTTT
TRBD1,TRBJ1-4,TRBV5-1,NA,14,CASSSPGQNEKLFF,TGCGCCAGCAGCTCCCCGGGACAGAATGAAAAACTGTTTTTT
NA,TRBJ1-5,TRBV5-1,few,13,CASSQEPNQPQHF,TGCGCCAGCAGCCAAGAGCCCAATCAGCCCCAGCATTTT
NA,TRBJ1-5,TRBV15,NA,15,CATSRDRGIRQPQHF,TGTGCCACCAGCAGAGATCGGGGGATACGGCAGCCCCAGCATTTT
TRBD1,TRBJ1-2,TRBV5-1,NA,15,CASSLSTGQGYGYTF,TGCGCCAGCAGCTTGTCCACCGGACAGGGCTATGGCTACACCTTC
TRBD1,TRBJ2-3,TRBV2,NA,15,CASSADRGGADTQYF,TGTGCCAGCAGTGCAGACAGGGGGGGAGCAGATACGCAGTATTTT
TRBD2,TRBJ2-1,TRBV6-6,NA,15,CASSILAGGPSEQFF,TGTGCCAGCAGTATACTAGCGGGAGGGCCGAGTGAGCAGTTCTTC
NA,TRBJ1-2,TRBV19,once,15,CASISVSALDGGYTF,TGTGCCAGTATAAGCGTATCGGCACTAGATGGAGGCTACACCTTC
TRBD2,TRBJ2-2,TRBV7-7,NA,17,CASSLGLAGENTGELFF,TGTGCCAGCAGCTTGGGACTAGCGGGAGAGAACACCGGGGAGCTGTTTTTT
TRBD2,TRBJ2-1,TRBV4-3,NA,16,CASSQLPTSGRNEQFF,TGCGCCAGCAGCCAACTGCCAACTAGCGGGAGAAATGAGCAGTTCTTC
NA,TRBJ1-1,TRBV19,NA,13,CASSTTKGSIAFF,TGTGCCAGTAGTACCACCAAGGGGTCGATCGCTTTCTTT
NA,TRBJ2-2,TRBV2,NA,14,CASRRGGNTGELFF,TGTGCCAGCAGGAGGGGAGGGAACACCGGGGAGCTGTTTTTT
TRBD1,TRBJ1-2,TRBV5-1,NA,16,CASSLARGQGHYGYTF,TGCGCCAGCAGCTTGGCCAGGGGACAGGGTCACTATGGCTACACCTTC
NA,TRBJ1-3,TRBV7-9,NA,13,CAYRDLSGNTIYF,TGTGCCTACAGGGATTTGTCTGGAAACACCATATATTTT
NA,TRBJ1-2,TRBV5-5,NA,13,CASSLVAGYGYTF,TGTGCCAGCAGCCTTGTGGCTGGCTATGGCTACACCTTC
TRBD1,TRBJ1-2,TRBV6-5,NA,13,CASTGGTGGGYTF,TGTGCCAGCACCGGGGGGACAGGCGGAGGCTACACCTTC
TRBD1,TRBJ1-2,TRBV19,NA,15,CASSIGRDRAYGYTF,TGTGCCAGTAGTATAGGCCGGGACAGGGCGTATGGCTACACCTTC
NA,TRBJ1-3,TRBV11-3,NA,15,CASSLGTSSGNTIYF,TGTGCCAGCAGCTTAGGGACTTCCTCTGGAAACACCATATATTTT
NA,TRBJ2-7,TRBV9,NA,14,CASSVGPTSYEQYF,TGTGCCAGCAGCGTGGGGCCTACCTCCTACGAGCAGTACTTC
NA,TRBJ1-4,TRBV5-1,NA,15,CASSTADSKGEKLFF,TGCGCCAGCAGCACCGCGGACAGTAAGGGTGAAAAACTGTTTTTT